This T cell receptor beta chain was found in a study of T cells after yellow fever vaccination. On the study more broadly: In the case of low-cell-number fractions, SMART-Seq v4 Ultra Low Input was used for preparation.

TCRdb processed the 5' RACE reads anew with MiXCR; each CDR3 protein has one entry. The sample lists about 220,000 distinct CDR3 sequences; 6% to 8% were seen once. Whole-study findings and limits: Weaker, the secondary response had a peak occurring faster, on day 5 versus 15. Some clonotypes were seen in both the CD4 and the CD8 compartments. These made up a small share and likely arose from convergent recombination. Detected again after the booster were most primary-vaccination clones, at about 96% CD4 and approximately 90% CD8.

Germline-derived CDR1 and CDR2 are SGHTA and FQGNSA. V lost 5 bases and J lost 3; bases outside the gene matches: 7. The CDR3 consists of 14 residues. This clonotype was seen ten or more times. Its antigen remains unknown. The clonotype originates from a man aged 25 to 40 who received the YFV17D yellow fever vaccine. The material was CD4+ T cells sorted from PBMCs, obtained on the day of the yellow fever booster vaccination. The chain employs TRBV7-2 and TRBJ2-7; 7 bases align to TRBD1. CDR3 coding DNA: TGTGCCAGCAGCCCCCGACAGGGCGGCTACGAGCAGTACTTC. Translating gives CASSPRQGGYEQYF.